This T cell receptor beta chain was sequenced for a study of T cells after yellow fever vaccination (dated by TCRdb to 2018 to 2020). Background for the entire study: Libraries from fractions with low cell numbers were prepared with the SMART-Seq v4 Ultra Low Input RNA kit. Bulk TCR alpha and beta repertoires were sequenced longitudinally to track T-cell clones before and after primary and booster YFV17D yellow fever vaccination. Two healthy male donors, one aged 18 to 30 and one aged 30 to 40 years, were included in the cohort. Bulk PBMC replicates and cell subsets were isolated from blood drawn at multiple timepoints before and after both primary and secondary immunization. On the study overall, not on this receptor specifically: The secondary T-cell response was weaker than the primary response but faster, peaking on day 5 instead of day 15. A small fraction of clonotypes showed up in both the CD4 and CD8 compartments, probably as a result of convergent recombination. Because only a couple of donors were included in the study, the extent to which the findings can be generalized is limited. Because abundant contaminating clonotypes from the bulk population could be contained in FACS-sorted repertoires, computational filtering was required. Most clones expanded after primary vaccination were re-detected after the booster (approximately 95% of CD4 and around 88% of CD8), suggesting broad memory maintenance.

The sample's treatment or condition label is to be understood as: live attenuated yellow fever vaccine strain. At every blood-draw timepoint, two biological replicates of bulk PBMCs were collected. PBMCs were isolated from peripheral blood using a standard Ficoll-Paque protocol. TriZol was used to extract RNA from bulk PBMCs, from CD4 and CD8 fractions, and from dextramer-positive and dextramer-negative fractions. TCR cDNA was synthesized by 5'RACE template switching, which introduced a universal primer site and unique molecular identifiers. Priming of cDNA synthesis was performed from both the TCR alpha and TCR beta constant segments. Library amplification used two PCR steps, and the second PCR step added sample barcodes and sequencing adapters. Sequencing of the libraries was done on either Illumina HiSeq 2500 (2x100 bp) or NovaSeq (2x150 bp). The published analysis was carried out like this. MIGEC handled demultiplexing of reads and collapsing into UMI consensus sequences, while MiXCR performed V(D)J alignment. Using edgeR on replicate PBMC samples, clonotypes were called vaccine-responding if FDR was below 0.01 and the log2 fold change was above 5 up to day 15. Each bulk clonotype was labeled CD4 or CD8 based on which sequenced repertoire, CD4 or CD8, contained the clonotype at higher abundance. TCRdb trimmed the raw reads at Q25, called clones with MiXCR and kept productive beta chains. Rows are unified per CDR3 protein, each entry keeping the most common DNA and genes. In this record, the V and J calls reflect TCRdb's handling and not the investigators' own analysis. Counted in this sample were roughly 310,000 distinct CDR3 sequences; 8% to 10% of them appeared once. The leading ten clones occupy more than 15% of the sample.

From the cysteine up to the phenylalanine, the CDR3 has a length of 19 residues. Just the 57-base CDR3 DNA is kept, in frame starting at base 1. Reading the germline V gene gives CDR1 LGHNA and CDR2 YSLEER. V lost 0 bases and J lost 7 bases; the stretch between them is 24 bases long. This clonotype was found a few times. No antigen is known for it. No much larger clone is present one base from it, and per-base qualities are unavailable. Sequenced material: PBMCs, taken on the day of the first yellow fever vaccination. Here the chain combines TRBV4-3 and TRBJ2-2; there is no confident call for the D gene. The receptor was derived from a man younger than 35 who received the YFV17D yellow fever vaccine. The sequence in DNA is TGCGCCAGCAGCCAAGATTTTATGGGAAGCCCCCGTAGTGACGGGGAGCTGTTTTTT. It is translated as CASSQDFMGSPRSDGELFF.